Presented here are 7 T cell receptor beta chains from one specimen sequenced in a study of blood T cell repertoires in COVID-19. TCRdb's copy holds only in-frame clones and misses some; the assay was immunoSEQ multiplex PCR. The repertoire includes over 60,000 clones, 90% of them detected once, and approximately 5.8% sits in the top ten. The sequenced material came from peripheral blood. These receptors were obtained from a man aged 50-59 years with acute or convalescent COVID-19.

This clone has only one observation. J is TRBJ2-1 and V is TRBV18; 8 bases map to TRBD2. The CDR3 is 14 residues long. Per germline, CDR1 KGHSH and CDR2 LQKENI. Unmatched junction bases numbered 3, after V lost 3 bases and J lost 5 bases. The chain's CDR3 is CASSPMGLDNEQFF. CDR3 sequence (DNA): TGTGCCAGCTCACCTATGGGACTAGACAATGAGCAGTTCTTC. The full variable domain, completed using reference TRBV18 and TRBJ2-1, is NAGVMQNPRHLVRRRGQEARLRCSPMKGHSHVYWYRQLPEEGLKFMVYLQKENIIDESGMPKERFSAEFPKEGPSILRIQQVVRGDSAAYFCASSPMGLDNEQFFGPGTRLTVL.

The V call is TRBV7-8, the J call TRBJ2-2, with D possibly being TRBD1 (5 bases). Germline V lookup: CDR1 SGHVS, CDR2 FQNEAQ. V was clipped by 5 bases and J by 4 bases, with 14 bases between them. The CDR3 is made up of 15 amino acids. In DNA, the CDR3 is TGTGCCAGCAGCGCCAGGGTGTCCACCACCGGGGAGCTGTTTTTT. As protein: CASSARVSTTGELFF.

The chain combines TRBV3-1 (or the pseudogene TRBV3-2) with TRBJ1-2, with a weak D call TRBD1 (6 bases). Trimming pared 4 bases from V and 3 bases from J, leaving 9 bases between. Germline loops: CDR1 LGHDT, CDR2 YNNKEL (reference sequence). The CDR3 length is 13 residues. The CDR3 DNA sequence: TGTGCCAGCAGCCCAAGGGGGTACTATGGCTACACCTTC. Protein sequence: CASSPRGYYGYTF.

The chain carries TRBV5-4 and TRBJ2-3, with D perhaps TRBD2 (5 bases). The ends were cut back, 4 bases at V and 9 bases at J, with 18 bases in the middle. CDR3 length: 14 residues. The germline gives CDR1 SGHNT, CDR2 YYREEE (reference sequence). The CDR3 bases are TGTGCCAGCAGCCCGAGGAGACCCGGGGAGACGCAGTATTTT. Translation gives CASSPRRPGETQYF.

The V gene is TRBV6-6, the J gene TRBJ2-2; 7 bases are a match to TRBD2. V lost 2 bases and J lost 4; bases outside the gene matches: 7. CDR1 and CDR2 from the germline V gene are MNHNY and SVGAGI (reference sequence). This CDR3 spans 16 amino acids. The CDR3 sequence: CASSYPGTKGTGELFF. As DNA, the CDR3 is TGTGCCAGCAGTTACCCCGGGACTAAGGGCACCGGGGAGCTGTTTTTT.

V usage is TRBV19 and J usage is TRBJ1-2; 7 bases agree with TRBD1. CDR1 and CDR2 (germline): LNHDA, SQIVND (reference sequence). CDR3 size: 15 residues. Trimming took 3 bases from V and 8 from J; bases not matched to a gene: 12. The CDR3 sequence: CASSMVATGSLGYTF. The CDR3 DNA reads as TGTGCCAGTAGTATGGTCGCGACAGGGTCGTTAGGCTACACCTTC.

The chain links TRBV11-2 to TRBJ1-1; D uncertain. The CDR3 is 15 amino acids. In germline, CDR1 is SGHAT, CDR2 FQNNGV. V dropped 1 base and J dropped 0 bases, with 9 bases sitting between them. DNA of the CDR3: TGTGCCAGCAGCTTAGCCGGACTCCTGAACACTGAAGCTTTCTTT. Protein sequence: CASSLAGLLNTEAFF. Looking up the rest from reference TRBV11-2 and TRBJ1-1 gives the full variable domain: EAGVAQSPRYKIIEKRQSVAFWCNPISGHATLYWYQQILGQGPKLLIQFQNNGVVDDSQLPKDRFSAERLKGVDSTLKIQPAKLEDSAVYLCASSLAGLLNTEAFFGQGTRLTVV.